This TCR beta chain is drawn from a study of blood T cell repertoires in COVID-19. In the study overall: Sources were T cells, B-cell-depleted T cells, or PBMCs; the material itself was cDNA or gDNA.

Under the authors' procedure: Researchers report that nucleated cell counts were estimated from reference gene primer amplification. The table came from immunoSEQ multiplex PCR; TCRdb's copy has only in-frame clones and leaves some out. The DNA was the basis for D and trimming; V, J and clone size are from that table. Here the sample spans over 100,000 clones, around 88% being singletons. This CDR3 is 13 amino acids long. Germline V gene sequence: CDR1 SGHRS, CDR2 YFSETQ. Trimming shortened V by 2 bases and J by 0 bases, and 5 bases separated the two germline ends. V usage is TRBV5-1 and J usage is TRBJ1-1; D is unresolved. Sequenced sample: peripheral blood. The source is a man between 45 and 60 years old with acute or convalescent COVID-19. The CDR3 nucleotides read TGCGCCAGCAGCTTCACAGTGAACACTGAAGCTTTCTTT. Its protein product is CASSFTVNTEAFF.